Listed below are T cell receptor beta chains from one sample, sequenced in a study of long-term antiretroviral therapy in people with HIV. TCRdb's table, derived via immunoSEQ multiplex PCR, lists solely in-frame clones and lacks some. The sample records about 36,000 clones, 75% to 85% being singletons. The sequencing used unsorted PBMCs, collected 3.4 years after starting antiretroviral therapy. The source of these receptors is a man aged 25-40 years with HIV. The CDR3 runs from the conserved cysteine through the conserved F or W. The order of the fields is CDR3 protein, CDR3 DNA, D gene, J gene, clone size, V gene. D genes are given only for firm matches. Some rows mark clone size as missing; the rest say once, few, many or name a class of expanded clone.

CASSSPLPSAGGGSGELFF TGCGCCAGCAGCTCCCCACTACCCTCGGCAGGGGGAGGGAGCGGGGAGCTGTTTTTT . TRBJ2-2 . TRBV5-1
CASTPEWGNTGELFF TGTGCCAGCACCCCCGAGTGGGGCAACACCGGGGAGCTGTTTTTT . TRBJ2-2 once TRBV7-9
CASSDRQGGTSTDTQYF TGTGCCAGCAGCGACCGACAGGGGGGAACTAGCACAGATACGCAGTATTTT TRBD1 TRBJ2-3 . TRBV7-2
CASSPNVGSLGGEQYF TGTGCCAGCAGCCCGAATGTGGGCAGCCTCGGGGGCGAGCAGTACTTC . TRBJ2-7 . TRBV7-9
CASSYPLRGTSGTYEQYF TGTGCCAGCAGTTACCCCCTAAGGGGTACTAGCGGGACTTACGAGCAGTACTTC TRBD2 TRBJ2-7 . TRBV28
CASSLVRDEAFF TGTGCCAGCAGCTTGGTCAGAGATGAAGCTTTCTTT . TRBJ1-1 . TRBV5-5
CAWSVRVSGSNEQFF TGTGCCTGGAGTGTACGGGTTAGCGGGAGCAATGAGCAGTTCTTC TRBD2 TRBJ2-1 . TRBV30
CASSSRGQSNQPQHF TGTGCCAGCAGCTCGAGGGGGCAAAGCAATCAGCCCCAGCATTTT TRBD1 TRBJ1-5 . TRBV7-9
CAISEPEMVGTQYF TGTGCCATCAGTGAGCCGGAAATGGTGGGCACCCAGTACTTC . TRBJ2-5 . TRBV10-3
CASSAQTVQMNTEAFF TGTGCCAGCAGCGCGCAGACAGTACAAATGAACACTGAAGCTTTCTTT . TRBJ1-1 . TRBV9
CASSLQAGTPDTQYF TGCGCCAGCAGTCTCCAAGCGGGAACCCCAGATACGCAGTATTTT TRBD2 TRBJ2-3 . TRBV5-1
CASSEQPTGERDEQYF TGTGCCAGCAGTGAACAACCCACAGGGGAGAGGGACGAGCAGTACTTC TRBD1 TRBJ2-7 . TRBV28
CASSSRLLPGSGYTF TGTGCCAGCAGTTCCCGTCTCCTCCCGGGCTCGGGCTACACCTTC . TRBJ1-2 . TRBV27
CASSQGLGETGELFF TGTGCCAGCAGCCAAGGACTCGGGGAGACCGGGGAGCTGTTTTTT . TRBJ2-2 . TRBV4-2
CASSEIRAASYEQYF TGTGCCAGCAGTGAAATCCGGGCCGCATCCTACGAGCAGTACTTC . TRBJ2-7 . TRBV6-1
CASRPQTDEAFF TGCGCCAGCAGACCCCAGACGGACGAGGCTTTCTTT . TRBJ1-1 . TRBV10-2
CASSLGGLGGVWIF TGCGCCAGCAGCTTGGGGGGACTAGGGGGGGTATGGATCTTC TRBD2 TRBJ2-1 . TRBV5-1
CASSPRIAGGVGEQYF TGTGCCAGCTCACCACGGATAGCGGGAGGAGTTGGCGAGCAGTACTTC TRBD2 TRBJ2-7 . TRBV18
CASSHSRSFTGELFF TGCGCCAGCAGCCATAGTCGGAGTTTCACCGGGGAGCTGTTTTTT . TRBJ2-2 . TRBV4-1
CASSFGYEETQYF TGTGCCAGCAGCTTCGGGTACGAAGAGACCCAGTACTTC . TRBJ2-5 . TRBV7-7
CASSLGLDTQYF TGTGCCAGCAGCTTGGGGCTCGATACGCAGTATTTT . TRBJ2-3 . TRBV5-6
CADGPTGSNQPQHF TGTGCCGACGGACCGACAGGAAGCAATCAGCCCCAGCATTTT . TRBJ1-5 . TRBV21-1
CSVEGGQGIGYGYTF TGCAGCGTTGAGGGTGGGCAGGGGATAGGCTATGGCTACACCTTC . TRBJ1-2 . TRBV29-1
CASPGRASSTDTQYF TGTGCAAGTCCCGGGAGGGCCAGTTCGACAGATACGCAGTATTTT . TRBJ2-3 . TRBV12-2
CASSYTDTQYF TGTGCCAGCAGCTATACAGATACGCAGTATTTT . TRBJ2-3 . TRBV7-2
CASSSWASIAYEQYF TGTGCCAGCAGCTCCTGGGCCTCAATAGCCTACGAGCAGTACTTC . TRBJ2-7 once TRBV7-2
CASSSTGGTYEQYF TGTGCCAGCAGCTCCACCGGGGGTACCTACGAGCAGTACTTC . TRBJ2-7 . TRBV5-6
CASSLSGWGGELFF TGTGCCAGCAGCTTATCAGGGTGGGGCGGGGAGCTGTTTTTT . TRBJ2-2 . TRBV5-4
CASNPGLAGENSYEQYF TGTGCCAGCAACCCGGGACTAGCGGGAGAGAACTCCTACGAGCAGTACTTC TRBD2 TRBJ2-7 . TRBV11-2
CASSLYSPGRQGEHTEAFF TGTGCCAGCAGTTTATACTCCCCCGGGAGACAGGGGGAACACACTGAAGCTTTCTTT TRBD1 TRBJ1-1 . TRBV28
CSFPAPDTQYF TGCAGCTTTCCGGCCCCAGATACGCAGTATTTT . TRBJ2-3 . TRBV29-1
CASSSLGPGEKLFF TGTGCCAGCAGTTCTCTAGGACCGGGTGAAAAACTGTTTTTT . TRBJ1-4 . TRBV6-5
CASSFGGRGSGANVLTF TGTGCCAGCAGCTTTGGAGGCAGGGGATCTGGGGCCAACGTCCTGACTTTC . TRBJ2-6 . TRBV13
CASSPLWVHTIYF TGTGCCAGCAGCCCCTTATGGGTGCACACCATATATTTT . TRBJ1-3 . TRBV7-9
CASSTGDIGIYEQYF TGCGCCAGCAGCACGGGGGACATCGGGATCTACGAGCAGTACTTC . TRBJ2-7 . TRBV5-1
CASSILGGNTEAFF TGTGCCAGTAGTATCCTAGGGGGGAACACTGAAGCTTTCTTT . TRBJ1-1 once TRBV19
CASTRPGANTEAFF TGTGCCAGCACCAGACCGGGGGCGAACACTGAAGCTTTCTTT . TRBJ1-1 . TRBV5-4
CASSYFIAGELFF TGTGCCAGCAGTTACTTCATCGCCGGGGAGCTGTTTTTT . TRBJ2-2 . TRBV6-5
CASNRGTVYNEQFF TGTGCCAGTAATAGGGGGACAGTATACAATGAGCAGTTCTTC TRBD1 TRBJ2-1 few TRBV19
CASSLRPDTQYF TGTGCCAGCAGCTTAAGGCCAGATACGCAGTATTTT . TRBJ2-3 . TRBV7-9
CASSQERLAGVHYNEQFF TGCGCCAGCAGCCAAGAAAGACTAGCGGGAGTCCATTACAATGAGCAGTTCTTC TRBD2 TRBJ2-1 . TRBV4-1
CASSLQTHHEQYF TGTGCCAGCAGCTTACAGACCCATCATGAGCAGTACTTC . TRBJ2-7 few TRBV11-2
CASSVNAGNTEAFF TGTGCCAGCAGTGTCAATGCAGGGAACACTGAAGCTTTCTTT . TRBJ1-1 once TRBV2
CASRNPGPGNTIYF TGTGCCAGCAGGAATCCGGGACCAGGAAACACCATATATTTT . TRBJ1-3 once TRBV6-5
CASSSPTLAKNIQYF TGTGCCAGCAGTTCCCCGACTCTAGCCAAAAACATTCAGTACTTC . TRBJ2-4 . TRBV6-6
CASSLPGRYTEAFF TGTGCCAGCAGTTTACCGGGACGGTACACTGAAGCTTTCTTT . TRBJ1-1 . TRBV28